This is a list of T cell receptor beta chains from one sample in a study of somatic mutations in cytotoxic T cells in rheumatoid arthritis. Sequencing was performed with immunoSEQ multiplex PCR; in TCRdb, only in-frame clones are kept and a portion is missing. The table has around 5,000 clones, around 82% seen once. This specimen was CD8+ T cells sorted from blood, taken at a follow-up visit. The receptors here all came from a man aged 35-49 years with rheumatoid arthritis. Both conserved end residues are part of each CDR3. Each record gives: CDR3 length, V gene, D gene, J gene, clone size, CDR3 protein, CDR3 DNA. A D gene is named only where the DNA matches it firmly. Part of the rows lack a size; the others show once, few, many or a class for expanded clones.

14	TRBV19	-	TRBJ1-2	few	CASSARGRNYGYTF	TGTGCCAGTAGTGCCAGGGGCCGGAATTATGGCTACACCTTC
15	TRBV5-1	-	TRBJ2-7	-	CASSLEPGRTYEQYF	TGCGCCAGCAGCTTGGAACCGGGACGCACCTACGAGCAGTACTTC
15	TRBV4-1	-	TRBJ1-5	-	CASSQDLGIYQPQHF	TGCGCCAGCAGCCAAGATTTAGGGATCTATCAGCCCCAGCATTTT
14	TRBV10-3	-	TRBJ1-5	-	CAISGNPSNQPQHF	TGTGCCATCTCCGGGAACCCTAGCAATCAGCCCCAGCATTTT
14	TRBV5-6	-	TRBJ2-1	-	CASSRGTASGEQFF	TGTGCCAGCAGCCGCGGGACTGCCAGCGGTGAGCAGTTCTTC
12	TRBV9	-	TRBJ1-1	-	CASSAGKQEAFF	TGTGCCAGCAGCGCCGGAAAGCAGGAAGCTTTCTTT
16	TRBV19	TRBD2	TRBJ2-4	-	CASSMMREGHRNIQYF	TGTGCCAGTAGTATGATGCGGGAGGGCCATAGAAACATTCAGTACTTC
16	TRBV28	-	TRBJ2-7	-	CASSPFPAVLTYEQYF	TGTGCCAGCAGTCCCTTCCCGGCAGTCCTTACCTACGAGCAGTACTTC
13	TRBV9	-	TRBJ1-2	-	CASSVTENYGYTF	TGTGCCAGCAGCGTGACAGAAAACTATGGCTACACCTTC
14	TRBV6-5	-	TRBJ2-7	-	CASSLGVGTYEQYF	TGTGCCAGCAGTCTGGGAGTCGGAACTTACGAGCAGTACTTC
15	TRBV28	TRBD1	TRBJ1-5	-	CASRGGQGGGLAQHF	TGTGCCAGCAGGGGTGGACAGGGCGGGGGTTTGGCCCAGCATTTT
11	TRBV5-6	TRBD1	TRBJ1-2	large	CASSLDREGTF	TGTGCCAGCAGCCTCGACAGGGAGGGGACCTTC
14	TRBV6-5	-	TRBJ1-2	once	CASSYAPANYGYTF	TGTGCCAGCAGTTACGCCCCGGCTAACTATGGCTACACCTTC
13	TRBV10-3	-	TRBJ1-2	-	CAIDRGSDYGYTF	TGTGCCATCGATCGAGGGAGTGACTATGGCTACACCTTC
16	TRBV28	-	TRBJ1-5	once	CASSFHTPISNQPQHF	TGTGCCAGCAGTTTCCATACTCCGATTAGCAATCAGCCCCAGCATTTT
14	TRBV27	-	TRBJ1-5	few	CASSGRLGNQPQHF	TGTGCCAGCAGTGGACGATTGGGCAATCAGCCCCAGCATTTT
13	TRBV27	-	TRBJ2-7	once	CASSYGSSWEQYF	TGTGCCAGCAGTTACGGGTCCTCGTGGGAGCAGTACTTC
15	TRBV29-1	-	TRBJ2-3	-	CSVTRPNGILDTQYF	TGCAGCGTTACCCGACCGAATGGGATCTTGGATACGCAGTATTTT
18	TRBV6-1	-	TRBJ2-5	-	CASSEVGARVLKEETQYF	TGTGCCAGCAGTGAAGTGGGGGCCCGGGTTCTTAAAGAGGAGACCCAGTACTTC
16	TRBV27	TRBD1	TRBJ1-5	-	CASSPSTGDLNQPQHF	TGTGCCAGCAGTCCCTCGACAGGGGACTTAAATCAGCCCCAGCATTTT
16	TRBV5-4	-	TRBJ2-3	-	CASSLRREQNTDTQYF	TGTGCCAGCAGCTTGCGCCGGGAACAAAACACAGATACGCAGTATTTT
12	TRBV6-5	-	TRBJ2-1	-	CASRVSGNEQFF	TGTGCCAGCAGAGTTAGCGGTAATGAGCAGTTCTTC
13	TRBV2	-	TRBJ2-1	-	CASSELAYNEQFF	TGTGCCAGCAGTGAACTTGCCTACAATGAGCAGTTCTTC
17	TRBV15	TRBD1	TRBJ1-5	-	CATSRDRIGGSNQPQHF	TGTGCCACCAGCAGAGATCGAATAGGGGGCAGCAATCAGCCCCAGCATTTT
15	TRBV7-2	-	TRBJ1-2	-	CASSAIYGKTYGYTF	TGTGCCAGCAGCGCAATCTACGGAAAGACCTATGGCTACACCTTC
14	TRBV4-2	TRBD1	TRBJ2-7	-	CASSVSDRPYEQYF	TGTGCCAGCAGCGTTTCGGACAGGCCCTACGAGCAGTACTTC
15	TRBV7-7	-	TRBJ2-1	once	CASSSQVSSYNEQFF	TGTGCCAGCAGCTCCCAGGTTAGCTCCTACAATGAGCAGTTCTTC
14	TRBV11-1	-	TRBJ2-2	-	CASRNRVWAGELFF	TGTGCCAGCAGGAACAGGGTGTGGGCCGGGGAGCTGTTTTTT
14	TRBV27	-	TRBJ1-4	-	CASSLGTAGGELFF	TGTGCCAGCAGTTTAGGAACGGCCGGGGGGGAACTGTTTTTT
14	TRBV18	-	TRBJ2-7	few	CASSRVSSPYEQYF	TGTGCCAGCTCGCGGGTCAGCTCCCCCTACGAGCAGTACTTC
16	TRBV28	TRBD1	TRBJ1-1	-	CASSLHGGQENTEAFF	TGTGCCAGCAGTTTACATGGGGGACAGGAAAACACTGAAGCTTTCTTT